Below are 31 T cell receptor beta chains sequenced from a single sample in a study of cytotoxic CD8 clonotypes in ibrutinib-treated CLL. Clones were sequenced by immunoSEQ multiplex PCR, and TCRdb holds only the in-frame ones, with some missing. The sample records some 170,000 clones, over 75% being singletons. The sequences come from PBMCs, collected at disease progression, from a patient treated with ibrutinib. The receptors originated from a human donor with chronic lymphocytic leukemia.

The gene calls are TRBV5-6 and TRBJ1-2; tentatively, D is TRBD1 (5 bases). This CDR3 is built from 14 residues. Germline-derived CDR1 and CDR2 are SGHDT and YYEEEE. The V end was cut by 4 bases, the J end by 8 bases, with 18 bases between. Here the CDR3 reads CASSPGRLTGGYTF. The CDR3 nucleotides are TGTGCCAGCAGCCCGGGACGGTTGACTGGGGGCTACACCTTC.

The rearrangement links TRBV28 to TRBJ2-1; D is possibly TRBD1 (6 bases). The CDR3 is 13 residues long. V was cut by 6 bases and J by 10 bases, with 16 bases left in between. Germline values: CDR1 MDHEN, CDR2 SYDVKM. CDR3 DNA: TGTGCCAGCAGAGGGTCCAGGGGTGGCGAGCAGTTCTTC. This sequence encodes CASRGSRGGEQFF.

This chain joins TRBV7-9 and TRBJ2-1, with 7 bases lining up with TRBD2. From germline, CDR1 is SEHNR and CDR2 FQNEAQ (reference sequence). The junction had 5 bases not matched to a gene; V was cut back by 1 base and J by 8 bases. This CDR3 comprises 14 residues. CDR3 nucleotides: TGTGCCAGCAGCTTAGTTAGCGGGCCGGATGAGCAGTTCTTC. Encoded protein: CASSLVSGPDEQFF.

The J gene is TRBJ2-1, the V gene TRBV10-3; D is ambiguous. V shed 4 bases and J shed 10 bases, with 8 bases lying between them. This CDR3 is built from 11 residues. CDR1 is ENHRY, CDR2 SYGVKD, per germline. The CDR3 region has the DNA TGTGCCATCAGTGGCAGAGCGGAGCAGTTCTTC. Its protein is CAISGRAEQFF.

The CDR3 reads CASSATVGNEQFF. In DNA form, the CDR3 reads TGTGCCAGCAGCGCGACAGTGGGGAATGAGCAGTTCTTC. V usage is TRBV7-3 and J usage is TRBJ2-1; possibly TRBD1 for D (5 bases). Germline assignment: CDR1 SGHTA and CDR2 FQGTGA. With 5 bases removed from V and 7 bases from J, the gap between germline ends came to 12 bases. The CDR3 length is 13 residues.

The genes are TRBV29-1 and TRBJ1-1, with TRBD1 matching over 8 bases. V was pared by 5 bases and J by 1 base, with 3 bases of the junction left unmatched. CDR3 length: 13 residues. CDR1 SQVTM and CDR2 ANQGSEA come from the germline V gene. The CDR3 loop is CSVRTGTNTEAFF. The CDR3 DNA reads TGCAGCGTTAGGACAGGGACGAACACTGAAGCTTTCTTT. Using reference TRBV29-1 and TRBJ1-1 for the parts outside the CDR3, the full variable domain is SAVISQKPSRDICQRGTSLTIQCQVDSQVTMMFWYRQQPGQSLTLIATANQGSEATYESGFVIDKFPISRPNLTFSTLTVSNMSPEDSSIYLCSVRTGTNTEAFFGQGTRLTVV.

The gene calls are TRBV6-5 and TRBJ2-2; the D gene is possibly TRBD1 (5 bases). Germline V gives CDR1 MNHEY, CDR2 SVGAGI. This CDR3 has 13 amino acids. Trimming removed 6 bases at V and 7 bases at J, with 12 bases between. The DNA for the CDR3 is TGTGCCAGCAGCCGGACATCGATCGGGGAGCTGTTTTTT. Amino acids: CASSRTSIGELFF.

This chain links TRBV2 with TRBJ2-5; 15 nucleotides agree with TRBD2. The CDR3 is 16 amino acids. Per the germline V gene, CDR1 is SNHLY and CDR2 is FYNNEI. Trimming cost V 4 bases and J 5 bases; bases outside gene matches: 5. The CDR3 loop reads CASSGTSGRAAETQYF. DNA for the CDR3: TGTGCCAGCAGTGGGACTAGCGGGAGGGCCGCGGAGACCCAGTACTTC.

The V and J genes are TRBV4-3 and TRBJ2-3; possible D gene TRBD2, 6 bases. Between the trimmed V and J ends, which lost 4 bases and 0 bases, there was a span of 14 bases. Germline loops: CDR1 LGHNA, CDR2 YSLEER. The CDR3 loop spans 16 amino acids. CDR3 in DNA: TGCGCCAGCAGCCTATTGAGCGGGCCTAGCACAGATACGCAGTATTTT. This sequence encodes CASSLLSGPSTDTQYF.

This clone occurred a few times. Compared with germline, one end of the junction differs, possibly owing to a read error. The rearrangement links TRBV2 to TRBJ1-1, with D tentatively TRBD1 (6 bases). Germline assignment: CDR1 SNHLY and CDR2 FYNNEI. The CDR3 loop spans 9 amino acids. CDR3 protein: CASSPGQTW. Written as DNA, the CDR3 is TGTGCCAGCAGCCCCGGACAGACTTGG.

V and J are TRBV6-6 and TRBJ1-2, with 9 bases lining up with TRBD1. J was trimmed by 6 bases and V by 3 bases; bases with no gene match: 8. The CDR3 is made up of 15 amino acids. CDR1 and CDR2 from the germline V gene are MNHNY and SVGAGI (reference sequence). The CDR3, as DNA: TGTGCCAGCAGTTATCAAACAGGGGGCTCGGATGGCTACACCTTC. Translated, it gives CASSYQTGGSDGYTF.

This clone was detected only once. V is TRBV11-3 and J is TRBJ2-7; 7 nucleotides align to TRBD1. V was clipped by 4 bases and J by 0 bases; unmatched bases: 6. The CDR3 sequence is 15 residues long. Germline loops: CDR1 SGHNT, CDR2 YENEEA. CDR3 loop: CASSSGQDLSYEQYF. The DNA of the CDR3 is TGTGCCAGCAGCTCTGGACAGGACCTCTCCTACGAGCAGTACTTC. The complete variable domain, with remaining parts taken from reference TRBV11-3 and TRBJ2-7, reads EAGVVQSPRYKIIEKKQPVAFWCNPISGHNTLYWYLQNLGQGPELLIRYENEEAVDDSQLPKDRFSAERLKGVDSTLKIQPAELGDSAVYLCASSSGQDLSYEQYFGPGTRLTVT.

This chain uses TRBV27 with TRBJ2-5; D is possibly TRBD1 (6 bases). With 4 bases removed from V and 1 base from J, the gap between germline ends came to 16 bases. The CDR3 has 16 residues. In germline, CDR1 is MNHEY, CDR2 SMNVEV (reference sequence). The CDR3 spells CASSSSRGWGQETQYF. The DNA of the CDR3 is TGTGCCAGCAGTTCCAGCAGGGGCTGGGGCCAAGAGACCCAGTACTTC.

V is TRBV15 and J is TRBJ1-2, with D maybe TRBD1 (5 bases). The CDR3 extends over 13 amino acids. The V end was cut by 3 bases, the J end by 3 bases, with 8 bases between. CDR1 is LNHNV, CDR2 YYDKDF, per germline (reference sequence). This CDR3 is CATSRGVDYGYTF. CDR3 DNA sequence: TGTGCCACCAGCAGGGGGGTGGACTATGGCTACACCTTC.

CDR3 in amino acids: CASSFYDEQFF. The DNA for the CDR3 is TGTGCCAGCAGCTTTTACGATGAGCAGTTCTTC. The chain combines TRBV7-2 with TRBJ2-1; D not resolved. CDR1 and CDR2 (germline): SGHTA, FQGNSA. V was clipped by 3 bases and J by 8 bases, with 5 bases between them. The CDR3 is 11 residues long.

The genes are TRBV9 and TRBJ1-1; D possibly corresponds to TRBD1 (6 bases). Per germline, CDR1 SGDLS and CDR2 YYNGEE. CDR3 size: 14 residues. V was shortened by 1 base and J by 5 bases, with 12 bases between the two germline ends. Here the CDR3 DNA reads TGTGCCAGCAGCGTAATGGAGGGGGGTACTGAAGCTTTCTTT. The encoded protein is CASSVMEGGTEAFF.

Written as DNA, the CDR3 is TGTGCCAGCTCCCTTTCTAGCGGGAACTACGAGCAGTACTTC. This sequence encodes CASSLSSGNYEQYF. The chain joins TRBV9 to TRBJ2-7, with 9 bases fitting TRBD2. This CDR3 is 14 amino acids long. V dropped 7 bases and J dropped 3; count of bases not matched to a gene: 8. Germline values: CDR1 SGDLS, CDR2 YYNGEE.

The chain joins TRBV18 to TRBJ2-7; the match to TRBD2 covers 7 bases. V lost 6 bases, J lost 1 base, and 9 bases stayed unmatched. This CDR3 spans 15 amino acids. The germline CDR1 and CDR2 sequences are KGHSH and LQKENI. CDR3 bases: TGTGCCAGCTCGCCGACTAGCCCTGGGTCCTACGAGCAGTACTTC. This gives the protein CASSPTSPGSYEQYF.

CDR3 loop: CASSLPPRLAGTLNEQFF. In nucleotides, the CDR3 is TGTGCCAGCAGCTTACCCCCCCGGTTAGCGGGAACTTTGAATGAGCAGTTCTTC. The chain employs TRBV7-9 and TRBJ2-1, with 8 bases lining up with TRBD2. The ends lost 2 bases at V and 7 bases at J; junction bases unmatched: 16. The germline gives CDR1 SEHNR, CDR2 FQNEAQ (reference sequence). This CDR3 has 18 amino acids.

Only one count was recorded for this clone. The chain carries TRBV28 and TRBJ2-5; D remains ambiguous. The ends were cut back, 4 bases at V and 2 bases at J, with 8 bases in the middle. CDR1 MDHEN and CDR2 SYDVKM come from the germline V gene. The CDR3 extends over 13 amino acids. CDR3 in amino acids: CASSSPAQETQYF. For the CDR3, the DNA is TGTGCCAGCAGTTCACCAGCACAAGAGACCCAGTACTTC.

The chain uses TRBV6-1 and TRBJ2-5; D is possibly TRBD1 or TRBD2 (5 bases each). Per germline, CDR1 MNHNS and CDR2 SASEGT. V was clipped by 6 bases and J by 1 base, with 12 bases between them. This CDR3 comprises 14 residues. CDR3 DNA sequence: TGTGCCAGCAGATGGGACCTACCCCAAGAGACCCAGTACTTC. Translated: CASRWDLPQETQYF.

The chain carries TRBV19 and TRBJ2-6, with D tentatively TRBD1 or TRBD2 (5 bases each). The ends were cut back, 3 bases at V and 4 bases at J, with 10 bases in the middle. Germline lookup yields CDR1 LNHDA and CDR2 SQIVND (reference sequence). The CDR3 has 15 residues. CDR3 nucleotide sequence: TGTGCCAGTAGTATTGGGGGTTTCGGGGCCAACGTCCTGACTTTC. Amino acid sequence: CASSIGGFGANVLTF.

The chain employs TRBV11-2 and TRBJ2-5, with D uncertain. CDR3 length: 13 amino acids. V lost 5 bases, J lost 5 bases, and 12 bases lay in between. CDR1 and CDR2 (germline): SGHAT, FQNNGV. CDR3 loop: CASSDSVGETQYF. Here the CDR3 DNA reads TGTGCCAGCAGCGACTCCGTGGGGGAGACCCAGTACTTC.

The chain's CDR3 is CASSPSGDTEAFF. CDR3 DNA sequence: TGCGCCAGCTCCCCATCAGGGGACACTGAAGCTTTCTTT. The chain recombines TRBV5-1 with TRBJ1-1; D perhaps matches TRBD1 (6 bases). The CDR3 loop spans 13 amino acids. The germline V gene encodes CDR1 SGHRS and CDR2 YFSETQ. V gave up 7 bases and J gave up 3 bases, with 13 bases separating them.

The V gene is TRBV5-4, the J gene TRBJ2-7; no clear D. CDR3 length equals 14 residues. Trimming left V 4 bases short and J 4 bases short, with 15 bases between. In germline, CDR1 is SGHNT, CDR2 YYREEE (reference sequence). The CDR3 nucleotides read TGTGCCAGCAGCCCCGCCCCGACTGGATACGAGCAGTACTTC. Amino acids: CASSPAPTGYEQYF. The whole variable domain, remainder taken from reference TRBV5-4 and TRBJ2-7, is ETGVTQSPTHLIKTRGQQVTLRCSSQSGHNTVSWYQQALGQGPQFIFQYYREEENGRGNFPPRFSGLQFPNYSSELNVNALELDDSALYLCASSPAPTGYEQYFGPGTRLTVT.

The CDR3 protein is CASSAQGGEQYF. Here the CDR3 DNA reads TGCGCCAGCAGCGCCCAGGGTGGCGAGCAGTACTTC. The chain links TRBV5-1 to TRBJ2-7; tentative D call: TRBD1 (5 bases). V lost 4 bases, J lost 6 bases, and 11 bases lay in between. The CDR3 is 12 amino acids. Germline values: CDR1 SGHRS, CDR2 YFSETQ.

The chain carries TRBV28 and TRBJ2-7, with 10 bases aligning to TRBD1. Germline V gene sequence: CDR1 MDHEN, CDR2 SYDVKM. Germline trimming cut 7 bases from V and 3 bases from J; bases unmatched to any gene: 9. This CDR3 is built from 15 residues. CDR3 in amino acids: CASTQPGQGIYEQYF. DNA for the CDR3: TGTGCCAGCACGCAACCGGGACAGGGGATCTACGAGCAGTACTTC.

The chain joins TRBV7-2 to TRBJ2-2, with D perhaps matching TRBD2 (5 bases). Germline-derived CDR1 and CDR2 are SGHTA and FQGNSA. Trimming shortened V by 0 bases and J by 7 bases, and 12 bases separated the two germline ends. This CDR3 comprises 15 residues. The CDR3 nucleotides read TGTGCCAGCAGCTTAGCCTCTCTAGCCGGCGGGGAGCTGTTTTTT. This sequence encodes CASSLASLAGGELFF.

CDR3 sequence (DNA): TGTGCCAGCAGCTTGGGTGGCAGGGGATTCTATGGCTACACCTTC. It yields the protein CASSLGGRGFYGYTF. V usage is TRBV5-4 and J usage is TRBJ1-2; a weak D match, TRBD1 (6 bases). The CDR3 is made up of 15 amino acids. Germline values: CDR1 SGHNT, CDR2 YYREEE (reference sequence). Trimming took 0 bases from V and 4 from J, leaving 13 bases between them.

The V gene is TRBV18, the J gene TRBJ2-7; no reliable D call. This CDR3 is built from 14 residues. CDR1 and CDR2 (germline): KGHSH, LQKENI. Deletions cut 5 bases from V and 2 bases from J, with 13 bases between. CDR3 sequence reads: CASSYKTSPYEQYF. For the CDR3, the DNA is TGTGCCAGCTCATACAAGACTTCCCCCTACGAGCAGTACTTC.

In DNA form, the CDR3 reads TGTGCCAGCAGCCAAGGGGGGGAGGAGACTGAAGCTTTCTTT. Protein: CASSQGGEETEAFF. The rearrangement uses TRBV4-2 and TRBJ1-1; TRBD1 might be the D (5 bases). The germline gives CDR1 LGHNA, CDR2 YNFKEQ. V was shortened by 1 base and J by 5 bases, with 11 bases between the two germline ends. The CDR3 contains 14 residues.